One sample yielded the 2 T cell receptor beta chains listed below, sequenced in a study of cytomegalovirus exposure and HLA in healthy donors. PCR employed 60 Vbeta and 13 Jbeta primers. Sequenced by immunoSEQ multiplex PCR; TCRdb stores in-frame clones only, minus some. The data show nearly 200,000 clones, 75% to 85% seen once. Input material: PBMCs. Source of these receptors: a male donor in good health and CMV-seropositive.

The gene calls are TRBV6-1 and TRBJ1-6; the match to TRBD1 covers 10 bases. CDR1 and CDR2 (germline): MNHNS, SASEGT. This CDR3 has 16 amino acids. Trimming at V came to 4 bases and at J to 9 bases, leaving 9 bases not matched to a gene. CDR3 region: CASSATRDRGFSPLHF. CDR3 nucleotides: TGTGCCAGCAGTGCGACGCGGGACAGGGGTTTTTCACCCCTCCACTTT.

V usage is TRBV15 and J usage is TRBJ1-2, with D possibly being TRBD1 (5 bases). From germline, CDR1 is LNHNV and CDR2 YYDKDF (reference sequence). Trimming removed 5 bases at V and 4 bases at J, with 17 bases between. The CDR3 length is 15 residues. The CDR3 protein is CATSADSAAIYGYTF. As DNA, the CDR3 is TGTGCCACCAGCGCCGACAGCGCCGCTATCTATGGCTACACCTTC.